The clone carrying this TCR beta chain was seen at least ten times. Its antigen is not known. Time point reported: newly diagnosed GD, antithyroid drugs for less than 3 months. The TCR library was made from RNA extracted from PBMCs. CDR1 is DFQATT, CDR2 SNEGSKA, per germline (reference sequence). V was cut by 0 bases and J by 7 bases, with 16 bases left in between. The CDR3 extends over 14 amino acids. The sample originates from a study of regulatory T cells in long-lasting Graves disease. Study-wide results and caveats: Comparison showed that persistent patients shared more public clonotypes (around 3,000) than new patients (about 880).

Construction of TCR beta libraries relied on iRepertoire HTBI primers and on Arm-PCR targeting CDR3 regions. TCRdb reprocessed the multiplex PCR reads via MiXCR and lists one record per CDR3 protein. The table includes 300,000 to 400,000 distinct CDR3 sequences, roughly 15% detected once. V and J are TRBV20-1 and TRBJ2-7, with D possibly TRBD2 on 5 matching bases. The input for sequencing was peripheral blood mononuclear cells (PBMCs), taken at new diagnosis, from a patient treated with antithyroid drugs. This clonotype originated in a female donor with Graves disease. CDR3 DNA sequence: TGCAGTGCTAGAGATGGCCTAGCCACCTGGGAGCAGTACTTC. It is translated as CSARDGLATWEQYF.